The TCR beta chain described here comes from a study of blood T cell repertoires in COVID-19. Study overall: T cells, B-cell-depleted T cells, or PBMCs supplied cDNA or gDNA.

The data were produced by immunoSEQ multiplex PCR, yet TCRdb's version contains in-frame clones alone and is incomplete. The sample includes around 130,000 clones, 75% to 90% of them seen just once. The CDR3 contains 13 residues. V was pared by 6 bases and J by 3 bases, with 11 bases between. Germline values: CDR1 MDHEN, CDR2 SYDVKM. The age range of participants was 18 to 89 years, with residence in about two dozen US areas. This sequence originates from a man aged 25-40 years who had recovered from COVID-19. Specimen: PBMCs or T cells enriched from blood (not recorded which). The chain has TRBV28 and TRBJ1-1; D is possibly TRBD1 (6 bases). The CDR3, as DNA: TGTGCCAGCAGACCCCACAGGGACACTGAAGCTTTCTTT. Translating gives CASRPHRDTEAFF.